This TCR beta chain was captured in a study of blood T cell repertoires in COVID-19. There are 15 residues in the CDR3. V was cut by 1 base and J by 6 bases, with 15 bases left in between. Germline CDR1 reads MGHRA; CDR2 reads YSYEKL. Authors' methods: Using reference gene primer amplification, nucleated cell counts were estimated. Libraries were prepared by immunoSEQ multiplex PCR; TCRdb keeps only in-frame clonotypes and omits some of them. Clone size and V and J calls were adopted from that table, with D and trimming inferred from the DNA. Of around 450,000 clones listed, 87% were seen once; the top ten hold roughly 0.7%. The age range of participants was about 18 to 89 years, with residence in approximately 25 US areas. Clinical history reported by participants formed the basis on which cohorts were assigned.

V usage is TRBV4-1 and J usage is TRBJ1-2, with D perhaps matching TRBD1 (5 bases). The specimen was PBMCs or T cells enriched from blood (not recorded which). The sequence derives from a woman aged 18-29 years who had recovered from COVID-19. CDR3 coding DNA: TGCGCCAGCAGCCAAGTAGGTAGGGGAAAGGATGGCTACACCTTC. Amino acids: CASSQVGRGKDGYTF.